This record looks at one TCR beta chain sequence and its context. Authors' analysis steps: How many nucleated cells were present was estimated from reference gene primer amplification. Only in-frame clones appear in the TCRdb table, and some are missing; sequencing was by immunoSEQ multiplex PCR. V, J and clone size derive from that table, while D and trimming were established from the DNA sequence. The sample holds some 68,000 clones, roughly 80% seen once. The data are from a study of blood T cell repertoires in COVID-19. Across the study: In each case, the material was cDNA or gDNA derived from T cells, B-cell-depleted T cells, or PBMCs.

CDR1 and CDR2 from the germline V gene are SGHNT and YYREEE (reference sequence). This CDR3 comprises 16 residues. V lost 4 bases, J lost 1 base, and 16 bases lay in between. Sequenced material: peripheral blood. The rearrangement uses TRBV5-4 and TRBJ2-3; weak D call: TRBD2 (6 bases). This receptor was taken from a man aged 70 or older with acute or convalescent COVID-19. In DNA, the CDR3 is TGTGCCAGCAGCGACCCCGCTCCGGGGGGCACAGATACGCAGTATTTT. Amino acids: CASSDPAPGGTDTQYF.